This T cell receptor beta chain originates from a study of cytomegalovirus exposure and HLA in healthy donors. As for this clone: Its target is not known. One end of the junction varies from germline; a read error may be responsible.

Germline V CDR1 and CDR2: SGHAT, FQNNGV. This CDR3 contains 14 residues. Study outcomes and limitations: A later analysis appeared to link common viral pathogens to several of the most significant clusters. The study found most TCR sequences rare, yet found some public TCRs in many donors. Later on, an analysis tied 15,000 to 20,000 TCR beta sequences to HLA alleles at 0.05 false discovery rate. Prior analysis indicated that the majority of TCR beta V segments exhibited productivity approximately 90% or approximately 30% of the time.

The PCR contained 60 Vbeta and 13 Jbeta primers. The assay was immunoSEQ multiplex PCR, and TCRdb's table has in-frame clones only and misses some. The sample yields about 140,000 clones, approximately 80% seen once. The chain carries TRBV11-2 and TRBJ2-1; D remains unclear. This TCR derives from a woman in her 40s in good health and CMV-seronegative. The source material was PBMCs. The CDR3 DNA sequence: TGTGCCAGCAGCTTAGGAGCAAACTACAATGAGCAGCTCTTC. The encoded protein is CASSLGANYNEQLF.